One sample yielded the 3 T cell receptor beta chains listed below, sequenced in a study of PD-1 blockade in classical Hodgkin lymphoma (TCRdb year 2020). Libraries were made using the immunoSEQ multiplex PCR assay. TCRdb took this table from immuneACCESS and kept in-frame rearrangements with V and J called. Such tables lack part of the clones; where checked against another copy, unresolved V genes explain under half of the gap, and the rest is unexplained. Present in this sample are some 23,000 clones, about 80% of which were seen just once. The ten largest clonotypes hold roughly 8% of the sample. The time point label here, explained by the study, means: cycle 2 day 1 (C2D1) of nivolumab. All trial patients had relapsed after autologous stem cell transplantation, with cohorts A, B and C differing in prior brentuximab vedotin exposure. The material sequenced was peripheral blood mononuclear cells (PBMCs), taken before the second cycle of nivolumab. Source of these receptors: a human donor with classical Hodgkin lymphoma.

This rearrangement joins TRBV5-8 to TRBJ1-5; perhaps TRBD1 as D (5 bases). V lost 1 base, J lost 2 bases, and 13 bases lay in between. Germline CDR1 reads SGHTS; CDR2 reads YDEGEE. This CDR3 spans 16 amino acids. The CDR3 region has the DNA TGTGCCAGCAGCTTGATCACATTGGGGGGCAATCAGCCCCAGCATTTT. This sequence encodes CASSLITLGGNQPQHF.

The CDR3: CSVVHRGRLETQYF. The CDR3 DNA reads as TGCAGCGTTGTACACAGGGGACGGCTAGAGACCCAGTACTTC. The chain has TRBV29-1 and TRBJ2-5; the match to TRBD1 covers 7 bases. V dropped 4 bases and J dropped 4; count of bases not matched to a gene: 9. This CDR3 has 14 amino acids. In germline, CDR1 is SQVTM, CDR2 ANQGSEA.

This chain joins TRBV6-5 and TRBJ2-1; D is possibly TRBD1 or TRBD2 (5 bases each). This CDR3 has 15 amino acids. Germline V gene lookup returns CDR1 MNHEY and CDR2 SVGAGI. Deletions cut 7 bases from V and 1 base from J, with 14 bases between. This CDR3 reads CASKTGTPSYNEQFF. In DNA form, the CDR3 reads TGTGCCAGCAAAACCGGGACCCCATCCTACAATGAGCAGTTCTTC.